The rows below give T cell receptor beta chains drawn from one sample of a study of T cells in pancreatic ductal adenocarcinoma. Method: immunoSEQ multiplex PCR; TCRdb's copy keeps in-frame clones and lacks some. The table shows 15,000 to 20,000 clones, with about nine tenths occurring only once. Material: PBMCs. The receptor source for this set is a human donor with pancreatic ductal adenocarcinoma. CDR3s include the opening cysteine and the closing phenylalanine or tryptophan. Each record gives: clone size, J gene, V gene, D gene, CDR3 DNA, CDR3 protein. A D gene is named only where the DNA matches it firmly. Only part of the rows carry a size: once, few, many, or a class if the clone is expanded.

clone_size: once
j_call: TRBJ1-2
v_call: TRBV20-1
d_call: -
cdr3_nt: TGCAGTGCTAGAGATTCGCGGGGCTACACCTTC
cdr3_aa: CSARDSRGYTF

clone_size: -
j_call: TRBJ2-7
v_call: TRBV2
d_call: -
cdr3_nt: TGTGCCAGCAGTACTCCCCCATTGCACGAGCAGTACTTC
cdr3_aa: CASSTPPLHEQYF

clone_size: -
j_call: TRBJ1-5
v_call: TRBV9
d_call: -
cdr3_nt: TGTGCCAGCAGCGCCTCCATAGGGGCCGGCAATCAGCCCCAGCATTTT
cdr3_aa: CASSASIGAGNQPQHF

clone_size: -
j_call: TRBJ1-1
v_call: TRBV7-2
d_call: -
cdr3_nt: TGTGCCAGCAGCTCGGGGGGAGGGTGGGCTGAAGCTTTCTTT
cdr3_aa: CASSSGGGWAEAFF

clone_size: -
j_call: TRBJ1-4
v_call: TRBV6-1
d_call: -
cdr3_nt: TGTGCCAGCAGTAAAGCCCCGGAGCCCCCTAATGAAAAACTGTTTTTT
cdr3_aa: CASSKAPEPPNEKLFF

clone_size: few
j_call: TRBJ1-3
v_call: TRBV2
d_call: -
cdr3_nt: TGTGCCAGCAGTTTACCCGTTGACTACTCTGGAAACACCATATATTTT
cdr3_aa: CASSLPVDYSGNTIYF

clone_size: -
j_call: TRBJ1-4
v_call: TRBV5-1
d_call: TRBD1
cdr3_nt: TGCGCCAGCCGCTCGGACAGGGCCAATGAAAAACTGTTTTTT
cdr3_aa: CASRSDRANEKLFF

clone_size: once
j_call: TRBJ2-7
v_call: TRBV6-5
d_call: TRBD2
cdr3_nt: TGTGCCAGCAGTTACTCTCCTAGCGGGGAGACCTACGAGCAGTACTTC
cdr3_aa: CASSYSPSGETYEQYF

clone_size: -
j_call: TRBJ2-7
v_call: TRBV7-2
d_call: -
cdr3_nt: TGTGCCAGCAGCTTAACTCGAGGAGGCGAGCAGTACTTC
cdr3_aa: CASSLTRGGEQYF

clone_size: -
j_call: TRBJ2-5
v_call: TRBV7-9
d_call: TRBD2
cdr3_nt: TGTGCCAGCAGCGACGGGGGGGCGGGGGAGACCCAGTACTTC
cdr3_aa: CASSDGGAGETQYF

clone_size: -
j_call: TRBJ1-4
v_call: TRBV6-1
d_call: -
cdr3_nt: TGTGCCAGCAGTGGGCTCACTAATGAAAAACTGTTTTTT
cdr3_aa: CASSGLTNEKLFF

clone_size: -
j_call: TRBJ2-1
v_call: TRBV5-1
d_call: -
cdr3_nt: TGCGCCAGCAGCTTGGGGTCCCAGGGAAGGGGGCAGTTCTTC
cdr3_aa: CASSLGSQGRGQFF

clone_size: -
j_call: TRBJ1-3
v_call: TRBV4-1
d_call: -
cdr3_nt: TGCGCCAGCAGCCAATCGGGGGGATATGGAAACACCATATATTTT
cdr3_aa: CASSQSGGYGNTIYF

clone_size: -
j_call: TRBJ1-1
v_call: TRBV4-1
d_call: -
cdr3_nt: TGCGCCAGCAGCCAAGGTCAGGGGAAGGAGACTGAAGCTTTCTTT
cdr3_aa: CASSQGQGKETEAFF

clone_size: -
j_call: TRBJ1-5
v_call: TRBV7-8
d_call: -
cdr3_nt: TGTGCCAGCAGCTTAGACAGGAATAATCAGCCCCAGCATTTT
cdr3_aa: CASSLDRNNQPQHF

clone_size: -
j_call: TRBJ2-2
v_call: TRBV6-1
d_call: -
cdr3_nt: TGTGCCAGGGGAGGAGGGAAGAACACCGGGGAGCTGTTTTTT
cdr3_aa: CARGGGKNTGELFF

clone_size: -
j_call: TRBJ1-5
v_call: TRBV28
d_call: -
cdr3_nt: TGTGCCAGCAACACCAAAGGGGCGAATCAGCCCCAGCATTTT
cdr3_aa: CASNTKGANQPQHF

clone_size: -
j_call: TRBJ2-3
v_call: TRBV29-1
d_call: -
cdr3_nt: TGCAGCGTTGGGGGCAGCCAGACAGATACGCAGTATTTT
cdr3_aa: CSVGGSQTDTQYF

clone_size: -
j_call: TRBJ1-1
v_call: TRBV19
d_call: -
cdr3_nt: TGTGCCAGTAGTGAACAGAAGGTTATGAACACTGAAGCTTTCTTT
cdr3_aa: CASSEQKVMNTEAFF

clone_size: -
j_call: TRBJ2-2
v_call: TRBV5-8
d_call: TRBD2
cdr3_nt: TGTGCCAGCAGCTTGTCCGGGGGGACCGGGGAGCTGTTTTTT
cdr3_aa: CASSLSGGTGELFF

clone_size: -
j_call: TRBJ1-3
v_call: TRBV30
d_call: -
cdr3_nt: TGTGCCTGGAGTCAGACAGGCTCTGGAAACACCATATATTTT
cdr3_aa: CAWSQTGSGNTIYF

clone_size: few
j_call: TRBJ1-5
v_call: TRBV5-1
d_call: TRBD1
cdr3_nt: TGCGCCAGCAGCGAAGGGACAGATTATAGCAATCAGCCCCAGCATTTT
cdr3_aa: CASSEGTDYSNQPQHF

clone_size: -
j_call: TRBJ2-5
v_call: TRBV2
d_call: -
cdr3_nt: TGTGCCAGCAGTGAAGATAGGCCAACGGGGACCCAGTACTTC
cdr3_aa: CASSEDRPTGTQYF

clone_size: once
j_call: TRBJ2-7
v_call: TRBV30
d_call: TRBD2
cdr3_nt: TGTGCCTGGAGCGATCTAGCGGGGGACTCCTACGAGCAGTACTTC
cdr3_aa: CAWSDLAGDSYEQYF

clone_size: -
j_call: TRBJ1-2
v_call: TRBV6-1
d_call: TRBD1
cdr3_nt: TGTGCCAGCAGACCAGGACAGGGGGCAATCACCTTC
cdr3_aa: CASRPGQGAITF

clone_size: -
j_call: TRBJ2-3
v_call: TRBV11-3
d_call: TRBD1
cdr3_nt: TGTGCCAGCAGCAAGGACAGGGGGCGTTGGGCAGATACGCAGTATTTT
cdr3_aa: CASSKDRGRWADTQYF

clone_size: -
j_call: TRBJ1-1
v_call: TRBV14
d_call: -
cdr3_nt: TGTGCCAGCAGCCACCGGGAGGGTAGAGGGAACACTGAAGCTTTCTTT
cdr3_aa: CASSHREGRGNTEAFF